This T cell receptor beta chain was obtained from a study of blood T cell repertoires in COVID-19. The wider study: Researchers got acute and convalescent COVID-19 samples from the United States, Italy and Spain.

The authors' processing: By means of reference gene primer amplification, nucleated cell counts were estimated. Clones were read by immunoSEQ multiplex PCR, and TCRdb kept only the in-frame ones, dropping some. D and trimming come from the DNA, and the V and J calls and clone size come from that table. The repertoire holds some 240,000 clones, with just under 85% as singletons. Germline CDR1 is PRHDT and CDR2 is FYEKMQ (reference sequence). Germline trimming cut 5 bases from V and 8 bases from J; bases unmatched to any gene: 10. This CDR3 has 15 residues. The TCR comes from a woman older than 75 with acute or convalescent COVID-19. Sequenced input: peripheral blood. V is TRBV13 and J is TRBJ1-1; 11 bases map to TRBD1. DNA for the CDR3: TGTGCCAGCAGCCAACGGGACAGGGGGTTTTGGGAAGCTTTCTTT. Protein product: CASSQRDRGFWEAFF.